This T cell receptor (beta chain) stems from a study of persistence of HIV-infected CD4 T cells (dated by TCRdb to about 2020). For the wider study: The study isolated CMV- and HIV-1 Gag-responding CD4+ T cells from ART-treated individuals to examine antigen-driven clonal expansion of HIV-1-infected cells. Participants had been on suppressive ART for a median of around 8 years. Peripheral blood samples of up to roughly 200 mL were collected at multiple time points, except for a couple of participants, who underwent leukapheresis at a single time point. The clonality of all cells in each sorted population was assessed by TCRbeta sequencing, whereas the clonality of infected cells was assessed by proviral sequencing. The TCR cluster analysis across participants included eight or nine participants for CMV and six or seven participants for Gag.

This specimen's treatment or condition label, per the study, means: suppressive antiretroviral therapy. A pool of overlapping 15-mer peptides from HIV-1 Gag, at 1 ug per peptide per mL, was used to stimulate the cells. Nonresponding CD40L-negative CD69-negative CD45RO-high memory CD4+ T cells were sorted as memory populations depleted of antigen-responding cells. HIV-1-infected adults in whom suppressive ART had been started during chronic infection were enrolled as participants. For at least 4 years, the participants' plasma HIV-1 RNA had been undetectable, below 50 copies/mL. To be included, participants needed a CD4+ T cell count above 400 cells/uL and a positive CMV serology. Before stimulation, PBMCs were isolated using density centrifugation and then depleted of CD8+ T cells. For under 20 hours, the CD8-depleted PBMCs were stimulated with anti-CD28/CD49d costimulation, a CD40-blocking antibody, and enfuvirtide to prevent new infections. Cell sorting was done on a Beckman Coulter MoFlo Legacy or XDP sorter, and dead cells were excluded with propidium iodide. The QIAamp DNA Mini Kit was used for genomic DNA extraction from samples above one million cells, and the Quick-DNA Microprep Kit was used otherwise.

What the study reported, not specific to this receptor: Only a small number of individuals took part in the study, and the range of antigens tested was limited. Significantly lower TCRbeta richness was observed in CMV- and Gag-responding cells than in anti-CD3/anti-CD28-responding cells, and higher oligoclonality was observed in CMV-responding cells than in CD3/CD28-stimulated and Gag-responding cells. A correlation was observed between TCR oligoclonality and proviral oligoclonality within the same sorted populations. Antigen-responding cells were enriched for degenerate expanded CDR3beta sequences, which suggests convergent selection of CD4+ responses to CMV and Gag. Bulk TCR analyses could not be restricted to the rare CMV-responding cells that actually carried HIV-1 proviruses.

The cysteine opens and the phenylalanine closes a CDR3 of 14 amino acids. Only the CDR3 portion is preserved as DNA: 42 bases, with reading frame beginning at the first base. According to the germline V gene (reference sequence), CDR1 reads SEHNR and CDR2 reads FQNEAQ. Trimming removed 3 bases from V and 6 bases from J, leaving 11 bases between the germline ends. TCRbeta repertoires were sequenced from genomic DNA with the immunoSEQ hsTCRB assay version 4 in survey mode. For TCRbeta sequencing, genomic DNA was diluted to roughly 10 ng/uL, with up to roughly 1 ug used per sample. In the paper's pipeline: Analysis of the TCRbeta data was done in ImmunoSeq Analyzer 3.0, and diversity was computed on productive nucleotide rearrangements. Lower-bound TCR diversity was estimated with the improved Chao index, and clonality with the Gini coefficient using the Immunarch R package. Different nucleotide rearrangements encoding the same CDR3beta amino acid sequence were treated as distinct clonotypes. TCRbeta sequences significantly enriched in antigen-responding cells relative to anti-CD3/anti-CD28-activated cells were identified by differential abundance analysis. TCRs were clustered by predicted peptide-MHC specificity with GLIPH2, both within individual participants and across merged participant data sets. Entries here come from immuneACCESS through TCRdb and include only in-frame sequences with V and J called. Some clones fail to appear in such tables; in the studies checked, an unresolved V gene covers under half of the shortfall, and the cause of the remainder is unknown. The V and J calls and clone size are taken from that table; D and trimming were inferred from the DNA. The sample contains approximately 65,000 clones, approximately 75% of them found a single time. The ten largest clones capture about 1.8% of the sample.

About this clone: Its binding antigen is unknown. Base qualities are not at hand, and no much larger clone is one base apart.

The chain is assembled from TRBV7-9 and TRBJ1-4; the D gene is perhaps TRBD1, from 5 matching bases. The sequence was collected from an adult man with HIV who was CMV-seropositive. The sample was CD4+ T cells sorted from PBMCs after approximately 19-hour stimulation, taken from a patient who received antiretroviral therapy. The sample's cell subset or site label is to be understood as: CD40L-CD69- CD45RO-high memory CD4 T cells not responding to Gag peptides. Here the CDR3 is given as CASSFSGGYEKLFF. At the DNA level, the sequence is TGTGCCAGCAGCTTCTCCGGGGGGTATGAAAAACTGTTTTTT.